The 9 T cell receptor beta chains presented below share a single source sample, sequenced in a study of blood T cell repertoires in COVID-19. Only in-frame clones appear in the TCRdb table, and some are missing; sequencing was by immunoSEQ multiplex PCR. This table has fewer than 200,000 clones, roughly 90% appearing once. Input material: peripheral blood. Receptors were obtained from a man aged 55-75 years with acute or convalescent COVID-19.

This chain joins TRBV28 and TRBJ1-2, with 7 positions matching TRBD1. This CDR3 region has 12 residues. CDR1 and CDR2 (germline): MDHEN, SYDVKM. The V segment lost 8 bases and the J segment 5 bases; nucleotides outside the gene matches: 5. The CDR3 coding sequence is TGTGCCAGCCGACAGGGAACTTATGGCTACACCTTC. Protein sequence: CASRQGTYGYTF.

The chain is built from TRBV6-5 and TRBJ1-5; the match to TRBD1 covers 10 bases. The ends lost 5 bases at V and 5 bases at J; junction bases unmatched: 3. CDR3 length equals 14 residues. Germline lookup yields CDR1 MNHEY and CDR2 SVGAGI. CDR3 sequence reads: CASSRQGAYQPQHF. CDR3 coding DNA: TGTGCCAGCAGTAGACAGGGGGCATATCAGCCCCAGCATTTT.

The chain links TRBV23-1 to TRBJ1-2; D possibly corresponds to TRBD1 (5 bases). TRBV23-1 is recorded as an ORF, its role being uncertain. The CDR3 has 15 residues. The V end was cut by 6 bases, the J end by 4 bases, with 18 bases between. CDR3 in DNA: TGCGCCAGCAGACAGAGACAGACGCCTGGCTATGGCTACACCTTC. The encoded protein is CASRQRQTPGYGYTF.

V gene TRBV18 combines with J gene TRBJ1-2; 7 bases are a match to TRBD1. CDR3 size: 16 residues. The V segment lost 1 base and the J segment 3 bases; nucleotides outside the gene matches: 8. The germline V gene has CDR1 KGHSH and CDR2 LQKENI. The CDR3 protein is CASSPRVRGADYGYTF. The CDR3 nucleotides read TGTGCCAGCTCACCACGAGTCAGGGGGGCTGACTATGGCTACACCTTC.

This chain connects TRBV3-1 (or the pseudogene TRBV3-2) to TRBJ2-3, with 7 nucleotides matching TRBD2. Germline loops: CDR1 LGHDT, CDR2 YNNKEL (reference sequence). The CDR3 runs to 14 residues. After removal of 3 bases from V and 6 bases from J, the junction contained 6 bases not matched to a gene. CDR3 DNA sequence: TGTGCCAGCAGCCAGAGCGGGGTTACCGATACGCAGTATTTT. The encoded protein is CASSQSGVTDTQYF.

This chain connects TRBV3-1 (or the pseudogene TRBV3-2) to TRBJ2-5; TRBD2 aligns across 12 bases. The CDR3 consists of 16 residues. The germline V gene encodes CDR1 LGHDT and CDR2 YNNKEL (reference sequence). Trimming at V came to 4 bases and at J to 1 base, leaving 4 bases not matched to a gene. The DNA of the CDR3 is TGTGCCAGCAGCCTCGGACTAGCGGGGCCCCAAGAGACCCAGTACTTC. Its protein product is CASSLGLAGPQETQYF.

The rearrangement uses TRBV29-1 and TRBJ1-1; no firm D call. In germline, CDR1 is SQVTM, CDR2 ANQGSEA. The CDR3 contains 13 residues. The ends were cut back, 1 base at V and 0 bases at J, with 6 bases in the middle. CDR3 region: CSVEGQMNTEAFF. The CDR3 bases are TGCAGCGTTGAAGGCCAGATGAACACTGAAGCTTTCTTT.

The J gene is TRBJ2-1, the V gene TRBV5-4; TRBD1 matches at 11 bases. The CDR3 has 17 residues. Germline values: CDR1 SGHNT, CDR2 YYREEE (reference sequence). J was trimmed by 1 base and V by 4 bases; bases with no gene match: 7. Written as DNA, the CDR3 is TGTGCCAGCAGCCCCGGGACAGGGGGGTCGTCCTACAATGAGCAGTTCTTC. Protein: CASSPGTGGSSYNEQFF.

This chain uses TRBV24-1 with TRBJ2-3, with a weak D call TRBD1 (5 bases). The CDR3 covers 17 residues. From germline, CDR1 is KGHDR and CDR2 SFDVKD. Trimming shortened V by 2 bases and J by 0 bases, and 14 bases separated the two germline ends. CDR3 loop: CATSDWQGTSSTDTQYF. The CDR3, as DNA: TGTGCCACCAGTGATTGGCAGGGAACCTCTAGCACAGATACGCAGTATTTT.